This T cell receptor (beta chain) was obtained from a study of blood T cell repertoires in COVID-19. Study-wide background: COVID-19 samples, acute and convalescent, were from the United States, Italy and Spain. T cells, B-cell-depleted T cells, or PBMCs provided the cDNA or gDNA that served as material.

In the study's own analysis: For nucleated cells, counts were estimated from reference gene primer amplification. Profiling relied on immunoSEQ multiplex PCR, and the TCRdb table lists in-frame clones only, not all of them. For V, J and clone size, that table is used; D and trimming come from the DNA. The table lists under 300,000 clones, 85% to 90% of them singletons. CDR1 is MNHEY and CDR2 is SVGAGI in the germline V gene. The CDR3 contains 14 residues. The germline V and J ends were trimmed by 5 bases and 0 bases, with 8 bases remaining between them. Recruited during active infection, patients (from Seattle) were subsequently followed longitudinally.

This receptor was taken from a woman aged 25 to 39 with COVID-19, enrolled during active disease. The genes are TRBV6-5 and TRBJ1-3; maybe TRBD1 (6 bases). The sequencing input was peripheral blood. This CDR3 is CASSRQVSGNTIYF. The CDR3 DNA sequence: TGTGCCAGCAGTCGACAGGTCTCTGGAAACACCATATATTTT.